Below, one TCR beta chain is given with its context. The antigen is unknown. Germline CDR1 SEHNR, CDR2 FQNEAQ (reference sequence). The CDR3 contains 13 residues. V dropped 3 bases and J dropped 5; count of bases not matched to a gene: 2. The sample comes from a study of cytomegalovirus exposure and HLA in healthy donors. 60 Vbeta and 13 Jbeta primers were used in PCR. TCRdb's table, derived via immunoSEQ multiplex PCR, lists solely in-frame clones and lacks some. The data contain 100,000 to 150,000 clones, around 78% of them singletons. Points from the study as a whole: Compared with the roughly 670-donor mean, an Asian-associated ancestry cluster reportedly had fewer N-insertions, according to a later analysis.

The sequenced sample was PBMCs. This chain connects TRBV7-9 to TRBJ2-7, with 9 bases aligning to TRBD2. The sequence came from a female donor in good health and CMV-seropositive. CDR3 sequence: CASSFSGSHEQYF. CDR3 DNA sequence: TGTGCCAGCAGCTTTAGCGGGAGCCACGAGCAGTACTTC.